This TCR beta chain was sequenced in a study of graft-versus-host responses after intestinal transplantation. For the study at large: Multivisceral, liver-intestinal, or isolated intestinal transplants were performed in recipients. All recipients got anti-thymocyte globulin induction, then tacrolimus and steroids for around three years. The study, taken as a whole, reports: Some GvH clones appeared in ileal mucosa or blood before recipient bone marrow. Those patients showing graft-donor T cell macrochimerism displayed high graft-versus-host to host-versus-graft clonal ratios in allografts.

The assay was immunoSEQ multiplex PCR, and TCRdb's table has in-frame clones only and misses some. The sample has over 70,000 clones; 85% to 90% are singletons. With respect to this clone: Antigen unknown.

The receptor was derived from a human donor who was the organ donor for an intestinal transplant. The material sequenced was unstimulated CD8+ T cells sorted from spleen or lymph node cells, taken before transplant.

The CDR3 region has the DNA TGTGCCAGCAGCCTGTGGGACAGGGATACTGAAGCTTTCTTT. This translates into CASSLWDRDTEAFF. V is TRBV7-6 and J is TRBJ1-1, with 9 bases aligning to TRBD1. The J segment lost 5 bases and the V segment lost 5 bases, leaving 6 bases of the junction unmatched. The germline CDR1 and CDR2 sequences are SGHVS and FNYEAQ. The CDR3 totals 14 residues.